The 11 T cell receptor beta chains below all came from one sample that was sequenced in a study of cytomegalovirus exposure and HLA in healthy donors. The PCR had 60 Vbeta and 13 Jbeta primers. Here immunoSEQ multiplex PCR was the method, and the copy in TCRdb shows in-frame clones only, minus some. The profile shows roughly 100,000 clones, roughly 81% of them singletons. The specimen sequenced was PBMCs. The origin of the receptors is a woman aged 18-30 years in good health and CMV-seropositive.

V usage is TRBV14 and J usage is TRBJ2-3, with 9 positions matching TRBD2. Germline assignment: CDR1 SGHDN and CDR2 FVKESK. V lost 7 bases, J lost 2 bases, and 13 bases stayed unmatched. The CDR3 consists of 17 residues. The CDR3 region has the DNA TGTGCCAGCAACGACGGTGGCGGGAGGGCCCCCACAGATACGCAGTATTTT. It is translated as CASNDGGGRAPTDTQYF.

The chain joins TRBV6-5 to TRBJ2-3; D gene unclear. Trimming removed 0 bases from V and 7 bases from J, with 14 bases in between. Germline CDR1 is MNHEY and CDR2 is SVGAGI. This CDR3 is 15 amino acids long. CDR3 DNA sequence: TGTGCCAGCAGTTACTCGCTTGGTTTTCGGTATACGCAGTATTTT. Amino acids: CASSYSLGFRYTQYF.

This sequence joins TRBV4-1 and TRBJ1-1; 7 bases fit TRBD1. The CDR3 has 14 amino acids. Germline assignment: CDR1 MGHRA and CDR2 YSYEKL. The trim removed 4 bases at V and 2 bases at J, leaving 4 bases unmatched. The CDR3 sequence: CASSPWTGNTEAFF. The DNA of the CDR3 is TGCGCCAGCAGCCCCTGGACAGGTAACACTGAAGCTTTCTTT.

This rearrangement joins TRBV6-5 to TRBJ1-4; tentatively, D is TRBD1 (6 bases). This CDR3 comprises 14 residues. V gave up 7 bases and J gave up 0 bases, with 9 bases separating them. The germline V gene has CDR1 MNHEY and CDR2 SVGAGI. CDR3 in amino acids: CASKRTATNEKLFF. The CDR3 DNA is TGTGCCAGCAAGAGGACAGCAACTAATGAAAAACTGTTTTTT.

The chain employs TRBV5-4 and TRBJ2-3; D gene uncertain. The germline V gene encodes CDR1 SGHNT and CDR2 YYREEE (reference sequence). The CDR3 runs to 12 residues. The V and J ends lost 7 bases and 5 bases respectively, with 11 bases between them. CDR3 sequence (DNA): TGTGCCAGCCACCGACCGGGAGATACGCAGTATTTT. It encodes CASHRPGDTQYF.

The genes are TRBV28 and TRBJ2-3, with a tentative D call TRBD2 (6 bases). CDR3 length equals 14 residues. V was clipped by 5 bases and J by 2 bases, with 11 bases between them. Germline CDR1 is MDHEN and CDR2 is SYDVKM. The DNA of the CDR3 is TGTGCCAGCAGTATTGCGGGGATCACAGATACGCAGTATTTT. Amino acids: CASSIAGITDTQYF.

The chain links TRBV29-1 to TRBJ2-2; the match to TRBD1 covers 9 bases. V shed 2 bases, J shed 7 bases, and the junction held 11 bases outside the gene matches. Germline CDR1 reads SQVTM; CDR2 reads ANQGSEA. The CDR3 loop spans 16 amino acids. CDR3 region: CSVEKTTGGVGGELFF. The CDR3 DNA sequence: TGCAGCGTTGAAAAAACGACAGGGGGAGTTGGCGGGGAGCTGTTTTTT.

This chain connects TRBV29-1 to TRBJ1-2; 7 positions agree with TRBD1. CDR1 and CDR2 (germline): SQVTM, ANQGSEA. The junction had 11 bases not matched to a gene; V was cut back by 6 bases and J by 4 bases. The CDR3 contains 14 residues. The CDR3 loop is CSVQTGLTIYGYTF. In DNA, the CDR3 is TGCAGCGTCCAGACAGGGCTGACCATCTATGGCTACACCTTC.

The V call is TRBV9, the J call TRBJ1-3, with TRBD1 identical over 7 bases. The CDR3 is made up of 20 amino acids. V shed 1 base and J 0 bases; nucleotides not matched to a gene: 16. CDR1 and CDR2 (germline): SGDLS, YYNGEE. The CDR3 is CASSVRAPQTGTRSGNTIYF. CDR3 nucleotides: TGTGCCAGCAGCGTACGGGCCCCACAGACAGGGACCCGCTCTGGAAACACCATATATTTT.

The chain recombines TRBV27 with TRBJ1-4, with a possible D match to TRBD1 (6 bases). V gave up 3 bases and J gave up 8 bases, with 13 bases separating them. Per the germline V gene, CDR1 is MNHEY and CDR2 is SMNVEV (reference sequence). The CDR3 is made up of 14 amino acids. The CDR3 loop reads CASSFGGAGEKLFF. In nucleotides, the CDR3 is TGTGCCAGCAGTTTTGGGGGCGCAGGAGAAAAACTGTTTTTT.

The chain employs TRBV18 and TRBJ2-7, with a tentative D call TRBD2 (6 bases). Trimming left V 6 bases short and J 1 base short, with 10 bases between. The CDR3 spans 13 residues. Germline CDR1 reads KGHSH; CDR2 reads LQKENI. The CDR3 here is CASSVGTSYEQYF. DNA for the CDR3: TGTGCCAGCTCGGTAGGGACTTCCTACGAGCAGTACTTC.